This T cell receptor (beta chain) was sequenced for a study of blood T cell repertoires in COVID-19. The germline gives CDR1 SGHRS, CDR2 YFSETQ. Trimming at V came to 4 bases and at J to 7 bases, leaving 8 bases not matched to a gene. The CDR3 runs to 14 residues. Some clones are missing from TCRdb's copy, which holds only in-frame ones; the method was immunoSEQ multiplex PCR. The sample holds about 230,000 clones, over 85% seen once. Source material: PBMCs or T cells enriched from blood (not recorded which). The TCR originated in a woman aged 30 to 39 with acute COVID-19. V usage is TRBV5-1 and J usage is TRBJ1-2; 9 bases align to TRBD1. The CDR3 protein is CASSLRDREGGYTF. Written as DNA, the CDR3 is TGCGCCAGCAGCCTTCGGGACAGGGAGGGTGGCTACACCTTC.